These 2 T cell receptor beta chains were sequenced from one sample in a study of T cell repertoires in aging, cancer and after chemotherapy. TRB rearrangements spanning V, D and J were amplified using mixed TRB-A/B primers. TCRdb re-derived calls from the multiplex PCR reads in MiXCR, one entry per CDR3 protein. Of around 10,000 distinct CDR3 sequences detected, over 25% appear once; the ten largest clones hold approximately 20%. The template was genomic DNA from peripheral blood, not RNA. Sequencing was done on a sample of blood. The receptors come from a human donor in good health. The donor label of this sample is uncertain.

This chain uses TRBV6-1 with TRBJ2-7; D is perhaps TRBD1 or TRBD2 (5 bases each). V lost 3 bases and J lost 0, with 18 bases in between. Germline assignment: CDR1 MNHNS and CDR2 SASEGT. This CDR3 has 17 amino acids. The CDR3 reads CASSDLGGHPSSYEQYF. The CDR3 nucleotides are TGTGCCAGCAGTGATTTAGGAGGACACCCGAGCTCCTACGAGCAGTACTTC.

This clonotype has only a few counts. The V gene is TRBV6-5, the J gene TRBJ1-4; D is uncertain. V gave up 0 bases and J gave up 0 bases, with 5 bases separating them. Germline V gives CDR1 MNHEY, CDR2 SVGAGI. The CDR3 is 15 amino acids. The CDR3 DNA is TGTGCCAGCAGTTACTCGTCAGCAACTAATGAAAAACTGTTTTTT. Translation: CASSYSSATNEKLFF.